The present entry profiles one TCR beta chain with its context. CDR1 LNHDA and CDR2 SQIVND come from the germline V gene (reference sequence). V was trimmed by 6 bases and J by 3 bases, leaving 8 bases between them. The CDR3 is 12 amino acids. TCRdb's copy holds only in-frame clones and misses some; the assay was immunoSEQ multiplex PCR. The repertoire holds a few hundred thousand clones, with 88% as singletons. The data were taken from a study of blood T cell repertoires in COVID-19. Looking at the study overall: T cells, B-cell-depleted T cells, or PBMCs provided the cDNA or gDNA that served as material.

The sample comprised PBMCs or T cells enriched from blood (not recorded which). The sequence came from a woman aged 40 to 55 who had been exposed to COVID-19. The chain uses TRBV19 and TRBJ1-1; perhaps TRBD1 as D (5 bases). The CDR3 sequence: CASRDTYTEAFF. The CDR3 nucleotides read TGTGCCAGTAGGGACACTTACACTGAAGCTTTCTTT.